Here is one T cell receptor beta chain with its context. Its antigen is as yet unknown. These data belong to a study of cytomegalovirus exposure and HLA in healthy donors. Primers: 60 Vbeta forward and 13 Jbeta reverse. Data came from immunoSEQ multiplex PCR; TCRdb stores just in-frame clones and leaves some out. The sample has about 200,000 clones, 70% to 85% seen once; the top ten hold around 0.1%. Study-level points and caveats: Researchers had no immune exposure information except CMV serostatus available. Some 150 TCR beta chains were listed as cytomegalovirus-associated.

Between the trimmed V and J ends, which lost 4 bases and 9 bases, there was a span of 17 bases. Germline CDR1 is SGDLS and CDR2 is YYNGEE. The CDR3 is made up of 15 amino acids. The receptor comes from a boy younger than 10 in good health and CMV-seronegative. The sample consisted of PBMCs. The chain employs TRBV9 and TRBJ1-6; a weak D match, TRBD1 (6 bases). The CDR3 sequence: CASSRTTGRTSPLHF. The CDR3 bases are TGTGCCAGCAGCCGAACAACAGGGCGCACTTCACCCCTCCACTTT.